This T cell receptor (beta chain) emerged from a study of blood T cell repertoires in COVID-19. Study-level background: T cells, B-cell-depleted T cells, or PBMCs supplied cDNA or gDNA.

Sequencing was performed with immunoSEQ multiplex PCR; in TCRdb, only in-frame clones are kept and a portion is missing. The sample includes some 250,000 clones, roughly 90% of them seen just once. The TCR was taken from a man aged 55 to 70 with acute or convalescent COVID-19. The sample was peripheral blood.

This chain's CDR3 is CASSLNRAEAFF. The CDR3 DNA reads TGTGCCAGCAGCCTCAACAGGGCTGAAGCTTTCTTT. The chain carries TRBV28 and TRBJ1-1; possible D gene TRBD1, 6 bases. Germline CDR1 MDHEN, CDR2 SYDVKM. The CDR3 sequence is 12 residues long. V was clipped by 6 bases and J by 6 bases, with 11 bases between them. The whole variable domain, remainder taken from reference TRBV28 and TRBJ1-1, is DVKVTQSSRYLVKRTGEKVFLECVQDMDHENMFWYRQDPGLGLRLIYFSYDVKMKEKGDIPEGYSVSREKKERFSLILESASTNQTSMYLCASSLNRAEAFFGQGTRLTVV.